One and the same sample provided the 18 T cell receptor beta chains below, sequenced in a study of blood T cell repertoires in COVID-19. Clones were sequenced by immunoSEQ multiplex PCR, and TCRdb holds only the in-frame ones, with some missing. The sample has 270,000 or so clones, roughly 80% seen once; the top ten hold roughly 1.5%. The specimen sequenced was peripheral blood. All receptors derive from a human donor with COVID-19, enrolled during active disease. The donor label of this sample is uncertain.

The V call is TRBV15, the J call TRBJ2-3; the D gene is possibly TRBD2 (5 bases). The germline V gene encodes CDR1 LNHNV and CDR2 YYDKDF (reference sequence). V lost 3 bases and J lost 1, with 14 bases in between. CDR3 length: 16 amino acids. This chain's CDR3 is CATSRVPLGGTDTQYF. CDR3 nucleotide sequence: TGTGCCACCAGCAGGGTCCCTTTGGGAGGCACAGATACGCAGTATTTT.

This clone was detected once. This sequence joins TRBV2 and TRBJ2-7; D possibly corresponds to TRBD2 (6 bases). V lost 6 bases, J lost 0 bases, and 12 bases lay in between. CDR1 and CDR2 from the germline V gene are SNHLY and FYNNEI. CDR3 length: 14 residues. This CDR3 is CASRELATSYEQYF. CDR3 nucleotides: TGTGCCAGCAGGGAGCTAGCGACCTCCTACGAGCAGTACTTC.

In DNA form, the CDR3 reads TGTGCCAGCAAGGAGGCAGGGGGCTACTACGAGCAGTACTTC. It translates to CASKEAGGYYEQYF. The rearrangement joins TRBV5-4 to TRBJ2-7, with 8 bases fitting TRBD1. CDR3 length: 14 amino acids. CDR1 is SGHNT and CDR2 is YYREEE in the germline V gene (reference sequence). Losses at the gene ends were 6 bases for V and 3 bases for J; bases not matched to a gene: 8.

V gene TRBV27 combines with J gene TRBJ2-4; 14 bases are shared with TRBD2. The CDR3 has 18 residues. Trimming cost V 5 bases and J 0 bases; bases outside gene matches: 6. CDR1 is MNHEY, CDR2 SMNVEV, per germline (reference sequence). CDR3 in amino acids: CASSAGLAGDGAKNIQYF. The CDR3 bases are TGTGCCAGCAGTGCGGGACTAGCGGGAGATGGAGCCAAAAACATTCAGTACTTC.

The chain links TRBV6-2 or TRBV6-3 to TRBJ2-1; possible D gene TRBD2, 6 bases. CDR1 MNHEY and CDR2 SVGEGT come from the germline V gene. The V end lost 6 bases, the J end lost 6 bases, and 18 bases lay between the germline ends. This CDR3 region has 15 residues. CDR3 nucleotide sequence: TGTGCCAGCAGCCCCCCCCCGACTAGGTTCAATGAGCAGTTCTTC. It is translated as CASSPPPTRFNEQFF.

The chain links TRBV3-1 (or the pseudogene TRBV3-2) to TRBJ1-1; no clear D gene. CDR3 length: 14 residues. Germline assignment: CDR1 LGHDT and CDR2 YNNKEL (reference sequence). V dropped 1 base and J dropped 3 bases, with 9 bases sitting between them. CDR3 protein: CASSQALTDTEAFF. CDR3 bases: TGTGCCAGCAGCCAAGCTCTAACCGACACTGAAGCTTTCTTT.

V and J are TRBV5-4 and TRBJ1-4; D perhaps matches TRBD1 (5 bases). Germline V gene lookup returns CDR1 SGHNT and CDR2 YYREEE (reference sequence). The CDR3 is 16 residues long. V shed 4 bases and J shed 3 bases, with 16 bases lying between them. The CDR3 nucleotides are TGTGCCAGCAGCCCCGGACAACCCTTGGCTAATGAAAAACTGTTTTTT. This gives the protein CASSPGQPLANEKLFF.

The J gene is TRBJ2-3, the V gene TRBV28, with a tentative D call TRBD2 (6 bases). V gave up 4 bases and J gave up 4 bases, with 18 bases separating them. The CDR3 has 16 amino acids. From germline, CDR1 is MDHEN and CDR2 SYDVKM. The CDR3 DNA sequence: TGTGCCAGCAGTTCTAGACTAGTTGGTTCAGCAGATACGCAGTATTTT. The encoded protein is CASSSRLVGSADTQYF.

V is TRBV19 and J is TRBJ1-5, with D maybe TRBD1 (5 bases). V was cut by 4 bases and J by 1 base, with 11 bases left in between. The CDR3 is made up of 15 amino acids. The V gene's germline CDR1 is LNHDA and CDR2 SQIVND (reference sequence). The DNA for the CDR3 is TGTGCCAGTAGTAGGGGCGGACAAAGCAATCAGCCCCAGCATTTT. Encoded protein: CASSRGGQSNQPQHF. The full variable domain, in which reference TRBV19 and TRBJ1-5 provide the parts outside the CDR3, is DGGITQSPKYLFRKEGQNVTLSCEQNLNHDAMYWYRQDPGQGLRLIYYSQIVNDFQKGDIAEGYSVSREKKESFPLTVTSAQKNPTAFYLCASSRGGQSNQPQHFGDGTRLSIL.

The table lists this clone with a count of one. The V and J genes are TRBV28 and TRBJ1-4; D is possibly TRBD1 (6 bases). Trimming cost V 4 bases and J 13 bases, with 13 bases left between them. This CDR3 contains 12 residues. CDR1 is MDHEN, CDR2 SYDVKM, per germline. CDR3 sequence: CASSSLGQRLFF. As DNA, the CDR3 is TGTGCCAGCAGTTCTCTGGGACAAAGACTGTTTTTT.

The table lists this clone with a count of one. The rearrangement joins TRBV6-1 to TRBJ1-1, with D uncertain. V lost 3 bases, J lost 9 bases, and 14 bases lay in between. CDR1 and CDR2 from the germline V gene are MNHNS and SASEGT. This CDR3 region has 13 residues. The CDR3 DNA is TGTGCCAGCAGTGATGGGAGCTGGGCGAAAGCTTTCTTT. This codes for CASSDGSWAKAFF.

CDR3 sequence reads: CASSLPTTSGWNTGELFF. The CDR3 bases are TGTGCCAGCAGCCTTCCCACGACTAGCGGCTGGAACACCGGGGAGCTGTTTTTT. The J gene is TRBJ2-2, the V gene TRBV7-9; 9 nucleotides align to TRBD2. Germline loops: CDR1 SEHNR, CDR2 FQNEAQ (reference sequence). The CDR3 runs to 18 residues. Unmatched junction bases numbered 11, after V lost 5 bases and J lost 1 base.

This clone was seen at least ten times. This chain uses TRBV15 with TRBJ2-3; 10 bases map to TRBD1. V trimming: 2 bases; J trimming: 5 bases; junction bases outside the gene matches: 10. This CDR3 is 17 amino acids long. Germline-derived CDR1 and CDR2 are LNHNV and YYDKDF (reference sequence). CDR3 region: CATSRRPRQGARDTQYF. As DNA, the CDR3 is TGTGCCACCAGCAGACGACCTCGACAGGGGGCAAGAGATACGCAGTATTTT. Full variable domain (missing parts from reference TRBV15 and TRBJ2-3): DAMVIQNPRYQVTQFGKPVTLSCSQTLNHNVMYWYQQKSSQAPKLLFHYYDKDFNNEADTPDNFQSRRPNTSFCFLDIRSPGLGDTAMYLCATSRRPRQGARDTQYFGPGTRLTVL.

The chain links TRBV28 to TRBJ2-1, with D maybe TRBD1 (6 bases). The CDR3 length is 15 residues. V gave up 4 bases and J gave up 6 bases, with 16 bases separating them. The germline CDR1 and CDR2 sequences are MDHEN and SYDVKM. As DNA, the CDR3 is TGTGCCAGCAGTTCGACAGGTTTCAGAGGCAATGAGCAGTTCTTC. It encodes CASSSTGFRGNEQFF.

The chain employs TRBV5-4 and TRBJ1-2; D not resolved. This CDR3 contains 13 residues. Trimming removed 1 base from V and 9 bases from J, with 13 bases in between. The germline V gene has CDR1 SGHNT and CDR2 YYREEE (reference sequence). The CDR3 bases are TGTGCCAGCAGCTTGATTCGTGAGGGCCGCTACACCTTC. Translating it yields CASSLIREGRYTF.

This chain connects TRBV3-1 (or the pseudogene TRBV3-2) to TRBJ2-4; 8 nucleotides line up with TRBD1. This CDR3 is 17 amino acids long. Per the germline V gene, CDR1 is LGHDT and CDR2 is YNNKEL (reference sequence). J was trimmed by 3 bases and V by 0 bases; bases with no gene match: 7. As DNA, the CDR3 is TGTGCCAGCAGCCAAGACCAGGGGGCGCTTGTCAAAAACATTCAGTACTTC. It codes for CASSQDQGALVKNIQYF.

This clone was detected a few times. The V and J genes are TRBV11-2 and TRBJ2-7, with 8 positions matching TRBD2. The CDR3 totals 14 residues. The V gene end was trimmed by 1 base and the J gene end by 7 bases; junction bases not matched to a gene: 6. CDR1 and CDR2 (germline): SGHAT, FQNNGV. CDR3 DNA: TGTGCCAGCAGCTTAGCGGGAGGGCCTTGGGAGCAGTACTTC. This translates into CASSLAGGPWEQYF.

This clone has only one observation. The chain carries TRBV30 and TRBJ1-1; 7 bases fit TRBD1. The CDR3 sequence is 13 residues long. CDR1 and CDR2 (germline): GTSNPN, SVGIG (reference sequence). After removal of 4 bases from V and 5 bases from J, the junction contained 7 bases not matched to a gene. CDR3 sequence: CAWNRQGRTEAFF. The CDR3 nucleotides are TGTGCCTGGAACCGACAGGGAAGAACTGAAGCTTTCTTT.